This T cell receptor (beta chain) stems from a study of blood T cells in healthy people across ages. Study-level findings and limits: Long-lived and aged donors differed, with more naive CD4+ cells and higher diversity in the long-lived.

Sample-barcoded 5' priming and a J-beta primer mix drove a second PCR of roughly 6 to 12 cycles. Each cDNA was tagged by a template-switch adaptor containing 12 random nucleotides. A single record per CDR3 protein comes from TCRdb applying MiXCR to the 5' RACE reads. The top ten clones hold less than 15% of a sample with around 1,100,000 distinct CDR3 sequences, more than 30% of them seen once. V was clipped by 6 bases and J by 5 bases, with 13 bases between them. The length of the CDR3 is 13 residues. The V gene's germline CDR1 is MNHEY and CDR2 SVGEGT. As for this clonotype: Its antigen is not known.

The chain combines TRBV6-2 or TRBV6-3 with TRBJ1-1; unclear D gene. The receptor's source is a young man in good health. Material: blood. The CDR3 nucleotides are TGTGCCAGCAGCCCCTCGCTGGAAACTGAAGCTTTCTTT. It specifies CASSPSLETEAFF.